The 32 T cell receptor beta chains below were found in one sample sequenced in a study of yellow fever vaccine responses in identical twins. TCRdb itself ran the RT-PCR reads through MiXCR, one entry per CDR3 protein. Of approximately 16,000 distinct CDR3 sequences detected, approximately 78% appear once; the ten largest clones hold about 1.7%. Material: T cells from blood (PBMCs), unsorted or a sorted subset (not recorded which), obtained before or after yellow fever vaccination (not recorded which). The receptors originated from a woman under 30 who received the yellow fever vaccine.

The chain recombines TRBV11-1 with TRBJ2-5; no clear D. V was cut by 1 base and J by 5 bases, with 11 bases left in between. From germline, CDR1 is SGHAT and CDR2 FQDESV (reference sequence). This CDR3 is built from 14 residues. CDR3 residues: CASSLGLNGETQYF. The CDR3 DNA is TGTGCCAGCAGCTTAGGCCTTAATGGGGAGACCCAGTACTTC.

The rearrangement uses TRBV5-1 and TRBJ2-5; no reliable D call. Trimming took off 1 base at V and 1 base at J, with 8 bases between the two ends. This CDR3 is built from 14 residues. The V gene's germline CDR1 is SGHRS and CDR2 YFSETQ. The CDR3 is CASSLRVSQETQYF. The CDR3 region has the DNA TGCGCCAGCAGCTTGAGGGTCAGCCAAGAGACCCAGTACTTC.

V gene TRBV20-1 combines with J gene TRBJ2-3, with D perhaps matching TRBD2 (7 bases). Germline values: CDR1 DFQATT, CDR2 SNEGSKA (reference sequence). The CDR3 consists of 13 residues. Deletions cut 2 bases from V and 5 bases from J, with 11 bases between. DNA of the CDR3: TGCAGTGCTAGACGGGGGGCTTTAGATACGCAGTATTTT. It specifies CSARRGALDTQYF.

The chain recombines TRBV6-1 with TRBJ2-4; TRBD1 agrees at 10 bases. Trimming removed 6 bases from V and 6 bases from J; junction bases left unmatched: 5. The germline CDR1 and CDR2 sequences are MNHNS and SASEGT. The CDR3 runs 14 residues. The CDR3 loop reads CASSPGQGRNIQYF. The CDR3 DNA sequence: TGTGCCAGCAGCCCGGGACAGGGGAGAAACATTCAGTACTTC.

For the CDR3, the DNA is TGTGCCAGCAGCCATATCGACAGCTATGGCTACACCTTC. Translation: CASSHIDSYGYTF. The rearrangement links TRBV7-9 to TRBJ1-2, with a tentative D call TRBD1 (5 bases). This CDR3 is 13 amino acids long. From germline, CDR1 is SEHNR and CDR2 FQNEAQ (reference sequence). Trimming shortened V by 5 bases and J by 4 bases, and 11 bases separated the two germline ends.

The CDR3 loop is CSVPGRVKRDEQFF. For the CDR3, the DNA is TGCAGCGTTCCCGGGAGGGTGAAACGGGATGAGCAGTTCTTC. The chain uses TRBV29-1 and TRBJ2-1; 8 bases match TRBD2. This CDR3 is 14 amino acids long. Germline assignment: CDR1 SQVTM and CDR2 ANQGSEA. Trimming at V came to 5 bases and at J to 8 bases, leaving 11 bases not matched to a gene.

The gene calls are TRBV18 and TRBJ2-7; D ambiguous. This CDR3 region has 13 residues. Germline loops: CDR1 KGHSH, CDR2 LQKENI. The germline V and J ends were trimmed by 2 bases and 2 bases, with 7 bases remaining between them. The CDR3 region is CASSPGFAYEQYF. The CDR3 coding sequence is TGTGCCAGCTCACCAGGTTTCGCCTACGAGCAGTACTTC.

This clonotype is a singleton in its sample. V gene TRBV20-1 combines with J gene TRBJ1-1; maybe TRBD1 (5 bases). Germline V gives CDR1 DFQATT, CDR2 SNEGSKA (reference sequence). Between the trimmed V and J ends, which lost 3 bases and 1 base, there was a span of 6 bases. This CDR3 is built from 12 residues. The CDR3 DNA is TGCAGTGCTAGCCAGGGGAACACTGAAGCTTTCTTT. Its protein product is CSASQGNTEAFF.

This clonotype was counted a single time. The chain combines TRBV11-3 with TRBJ2-3, with TRBD2 identical over 7 bases. CDR1 and CDR2 from the germline V gene are SGHNT and YENEEA. This CDR3 spans 13 amino acids. The J segment lost 6 bases and the V segment lost 11 bases, leaving 11 bases of the junction unmatched. The CDR3 DNA reads TGTGCCCCCGCTGAGCGGGGAAGGGATACGCAGTATTTT. Its protein is CAPAERGRDTQYF.

In its sample, this clonotype was seen a few times. The chain is built from TRBV7-8 and TRBJ2-7; 11 nucleotides align to TRBD2. Germline V gene data show CDR1 as SGHVS and CDR2 as FQNEAQ. The CDR3 extends over 18 amino acids. The J segment lost 2 bases and the V segment lost 0 bases, leaving 9 bases of the junction unmatched. The DNA of the CDR3 is TGTGCCAGCAGCTTAGCGCCTAGCGGGGGGATGAGTGCCTACGAGCAGTACTTC. Translating gives CASSLAPSGGMSAYEQYF.

This chain connects TRBV18 to TRBJ2-5, with TRBD1 matching 7 bases. CDR1 is KGHSH, CDR2 LQKENI, per germline. Trimming at V came to 3 bases and at J to 4 bases, leaving 11 bases not matched to a gene. This CDR3 is 16 amino acids long. Here the CDR3 DNA reads TGTGCCAGCTCACCTAACGGACAGGCAAAGGGAGAGACCCAGTACTTC. The encoded protein is CASSPNGQAKGETQYF.

The chain combines TRBV11-3 with TRBJ2-5; maybe TRBD1 (5 bases). The V end lost 2 bases, the J end lost 2 bases, and 9 bases lay between the germline ends. The CDR3 totals 14 residues. Germline V lookup: CDR1 SGHNT, CDR2 YENEEA. The CDR3 bases are TGTGCCAGCAGCTTAAGAAGGGGTCAAGAGACCCAGTACTTC. Translation gives CASSLRRGQETQYF.

This clonotype came up a few times. The gene calls are TRBV11-2 and TRBJ2-3, with D perhaps TRBD2 (5 bases). CDR3 length: 15 amino acids. Germline V gene data show CDR1 as SGHAT and CDR2 as FQNNGV. V lost 5 bases, J lost 0 bases, and 12 bases lay in between. The chain's CDR3 is CASSQDWSSTDTQYF. The DNA of the CDR3 is TGTGCCAGCAGCCAGGACTGGAGTAGCACAGATACGCAGTATTTT.

The chain employs TRBV11-3 and TRBJ2-7, with D unresolved. Trimming took 1 base from V and 5 from J, leaving 6 bases between them. This CDR3 spans 12 amino acids. Germline V gene lookup returns CDR1 SGHNT and CDR2 YENEEA. The CDR3 DNA reads TGTGCCAGCAGCTTAGTCTATAACGAGCAGTACTTC. Amino acid sequence: CASSLVYNEQYF.

The chain couples TRBV4-3 to TRBJ2-1, with 12 bases matching TRBD2. The V segment lost 2 bases and the J segment 7 bases; nucleotides outside the gene matches: 3. The CDR3 has 15 amino acids. In germline, CDR1 is LGHNA, CDR2 YSLEER. CDR3 nucleotides: TGCGCCAGCAGCCAACTAGCGGGAGGGTTGAATGAGCAGTTCTTC. Protein product: CASSQLAGGLNEQFF.

J is TRBJ2-1 and V is TRBV30; TRBD2 matches 12 bases. Germline values: CDR1 GTSNPN, CDR2 SVGIG (reference sequence). V was pared by 8 bases and J by 1 base, with 6 bases of the junction left unmatched. The CDR3 is 15 amino acids. This CDR3 is CARLAGERSYNEQFF. CDR3 nucleotides: TGTGCCCGACTAGCGGGAGAAAGGTCCTACAATGAGCAGTTCTTC. Combining the CDR3 with reference TRBV30 and TRBJ2-1 gives the whole variable domain SQTIHQWPATLVQPVGSPLSLECTVEGTSNPNLYWYRQAAGRGLQLLFYSVGIGQISSEVPQNLSASRPQDRQFILSSKKLLLSDSGFYLCARLAGERSYNEQFFGPGTRLTVL.

V is TRBV5-1 and J is TRBJ2-3; 7 nucleotides match TRBD2. The CDR3 length is 13 residues. From germline, CDR1 is SGHRS and CDR2 YFSETQ. Trimming took 5 bases from V and 0 from J; bases not matched to a gene: 0. The CDR3 DNA follows: TGCGCCAGCAGTAGCGGGAGCACAGATACGCAGTATTTT. This encodes CASSSGSTDTQYF.

The chain combines TRBV6-2 or TRBV6-3 with TRBJ2-1, with 12 bases identical to TRBD2. This CDR3 region has 15 residues. V shed 0 bases, J shed 9 bases, and the junction held 3 bases outside the gene matches. Germline loops: CDR1 MNHEY, CDR2 SVGEGT. Here the CDR3 reads CASSYSSSGGGEQFF. The CDR3 DNA reads as TGTGCCAGCAGTTACTCGTCTAGCGGGGGGGGTGAGCAGTTCTTC.

The chain carries TRBV4-1 and TRBJ2-7; 9 bases line up with TRBD1. The CDR3 sequence is 13 residues long. Germline loops: CDR1 MGHRA, CDR2 YSYEKL. The ends lost 1 base at V and 11 bases at J; junction bases unmatched: 6. Written as DNA, the CDR3 is TGCGCCAGCAGCCAAGTGACAGGGGGTCCTAAGTACTTC. This gives the protein CASSQVTGGPKYF.

V and J are TRBV10-3 and TRBJ2-1; D is possibly TRBD1 or TRBD2 (5 bases each). The ends were cut back, 6 bases at V and 0 bases at J, with 6 bases in the middle. CDR1 and CDR2 (germline): ENHRY, SYGVKD. CDR3 size: 13 residues. CDR3 protein: CAIRGDSYNEQFF. The CDR3 DNA reads TGTGCCATCAGGGGGGACTCCTACAATGAGCAGTTCTTC.

The chain links TRBV29-1 to TRBJ1-2; TRBD1 aligns across 8 bases. Germline V gene lookup returns CDR1 SQVTM and CDR2 ANQGSEA. The CDR3 has 11 amino acids. Trimming took 7 bases from V and 5 from J; bases not matched to a gene: 3. The CDR3 coding sequence is TGCAGCGCGGGACAGGATTATGGCTACACCTTC. Translation gives CSAGQDYGYTF.

The V call is TRBV10-1, the J call TRBJ2-7; D is unresolved. Trimming cost V 2 bases and J 5 bases, with 7 bases left between them. Germline values: CDR1 WNHNN, CDR2 SYGVQD (reference sequence). The CDR3 totals 12 residues. The CDR3 DNA reads TGCGCCAGCAGTGAGGTTGGGAACGAGCAGTACTTC. This translates into CASSEVGNEQYF.

The CDR3 nucleotides read TGTGCCAGCTCACCAGGGGGCAAGAGAAGTGAGCAGTTCTTC. This encodes CASSPGGKRSEQFF. This chain links TRBV18 with TRBJ2-1; D might be TRBD1 (6 bases). The germline V gene has CDR1 KGHSH and CDR2 LQKENI. This CDR3 region has 14 residues. With 2 bases removed from V and 9 bases from J, the gap between germline ends came to 14 bases.

V gene TRBV7-8 combines with J gene TRBJ2-5, with D possibly being TRBD1 (6 bases). Trimming left V 5 bases short and J 2 bases short, with 12 bases between. CDR3 size: 14 residues. Germline lookup yields CDR1 SGHVS and CDR2 FQNEAQ. DNA of the CDR3: TGTGCCAGCAGCCACGAGGACAGACAAGAGACCCAGTACTTC. It encodes CASSHEDRQETQYF.

Only a few counts were recorded for this clonotype. The chain couples TRBV5-4 to TRBJ2-5; D is undetermined. The CDR3 consists of 12 residues. Deletions cut 3 bases from V and 1 base from J, with 4 bases between. Germline V lookup: CDR1 SGHNT, CDR2 YYREEE (reference sequence). Here the CDR3 reads CASSWSQETQYF. In DNA, the CDR3 is TGTGCCAGCAGCTGGTCCCAAGAGACCCAGTACTTC.

This clonotype was found once. V is TRBV5-1 and J is TRBJ2-3; D unclear. The V end was cut by 3 bases, the J end by 0 bases, with 11 bases between. The germline V gene has CDR1 SGHRS and CDR2 YFSETQ. The CDR3 runs 15 residues. DNA for the CDR3: TGCGCCAGCAGCTCCATCCCCCAGAGCACAGATACGCAGTATTTT. The encoded protein is CASSSIPQSTDTQYF.

This chain joins TRBV6-5 and TRBJ2-5; 7 positions agree with TRBD1. The V gene end was trimmed by 2 bases and the J gene end by 1 base; junction bases not matched to a gene: 7. CDR1 MNHEY and CDR2 SVGAGI come from the germline V gene. The CDR3 covers 16 residues. DNA for the CDR3: TGTGCCAGCAGTTACGAGGCAGGGGGTGGCCAAGAGACCCAGTACTTC. Its protein product is CASSYEAGGGQETQYF.

This clonotype was observed a few times. This chain uses TRBV13 with TRBJ1-1; no clear D. Trimming shortened V by 7 bases and J by 1 base, and 4 bases separated the two germline ends. The CDR3 spans 11 residues. In germline, CDR1 is PRHDT, CDR2 FYEKMQ (reference sequence). The CDR3 reads CASMANTEAFF. The DNA for the CDR3 is TGTGCCAGCATGGCGAACACTGAAGCTTTCTTT.

The rearrangement joins TRBV28 to TRBJ1-5; D is unresolved. CDR3 length equals 10 residues. Germline CDR1 is MDHEN and CDR2 is SYDVKM. Deletions cut 8 bases from V and 3 bases from J, with 2 bases between. CDR3 sequence reads: CASHNQPQHF. CDR3 nucleotides: TGTGCCAGCCACAATCAGCCCCAGCATTTT. Variable domain in full (rest from reference TRBV28 and TRBJ1-5): DVKVTQSSRYLVKRTGEKVFLECVQDMDHENMFWYRQDPGLGLRLIYFSYDVKMKEKGDIPEGYSVSREKKERFSLILESASTNQTSMYLCASHNQPQHFGDGTRLSIL.

The rearrangement uses TRBV7-6 and TRBJ2-1; the D is unclear. V gave up 5 bases and J gave up 4 bases, with 12 bases separating them. Per germline, CDR1 SGHVS and CDR2 FNYEAQ. The CDR3 spans 14 residues. The CDR3 DNA reads TGTGCCAGCAGCCCCCCCGGCCCATACAATGAGCAGTTCTTC. Translated, it gives CASSPPGPYNEQFF.

This clonotype appeared a few times. The CDR3: CASSLGSGTSTDTQYF. DNA for the CDR3: TGCGCCAGCAGCTTGGGCAGCGGAACTAGCACAGATACGCAGTATTTT. The chain joins TRBV5-1 to TRBJ2-3; possible D gene TRBD2, 5 bases. Germline assignment: CDR1 SGHRS and CDR2 YFSETQ. The CDR3 has 16 amino acids. Trimming removed 0 bases at V and 0 bases at J, with 11 bases between.

The rearrangement joins TRBV10-3 to TRBJ1-1; tentatively, D is TRBD1 (6 bases). This CDR3 contains 13 residues. The ends were cut back, 6 bases at V and 4 bases at J, with 12 bases in the middle. The germline V gene has CDR1 ENHRY and CDR2 SYGVKD. In DNA form, the CDR3 reads TGTGCCATCAGGGGACACACCGGCACTGAAGCTTTCTTT. Amino acid sequence: CAIRGHTGTEAFF.